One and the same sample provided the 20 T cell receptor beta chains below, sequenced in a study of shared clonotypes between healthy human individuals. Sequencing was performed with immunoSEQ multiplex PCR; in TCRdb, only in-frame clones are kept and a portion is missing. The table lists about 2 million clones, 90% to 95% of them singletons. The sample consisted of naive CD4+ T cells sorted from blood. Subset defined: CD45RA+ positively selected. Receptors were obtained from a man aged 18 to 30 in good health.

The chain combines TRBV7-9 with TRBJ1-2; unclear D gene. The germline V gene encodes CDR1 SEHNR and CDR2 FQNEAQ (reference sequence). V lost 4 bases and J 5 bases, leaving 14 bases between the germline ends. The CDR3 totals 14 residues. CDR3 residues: CASSSISPSYGYTF. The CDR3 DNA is TGTGCCAGCAGCTCTATCTCTCCATCATATGGCTACACCTTC.

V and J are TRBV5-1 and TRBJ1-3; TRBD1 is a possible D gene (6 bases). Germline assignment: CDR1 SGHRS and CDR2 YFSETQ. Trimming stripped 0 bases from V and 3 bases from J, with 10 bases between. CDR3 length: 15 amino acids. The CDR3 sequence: CASSLETGHGNTIYF. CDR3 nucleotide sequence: TGCGCCAGCAGCTTGGAAACAGGGCATGGAAACACCATATATTTT. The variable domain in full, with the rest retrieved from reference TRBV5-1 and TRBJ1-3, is KAGVTQTPRYLIKTRGQQVTLSCSPISGHRSVSWYQQTPGQGLQFLFEYFSETQRNKGNFPGRFSGRQFSNSRSEMNVSTLELGDSALYLCASSLETGHGNTIYFGEGSWLTVV.

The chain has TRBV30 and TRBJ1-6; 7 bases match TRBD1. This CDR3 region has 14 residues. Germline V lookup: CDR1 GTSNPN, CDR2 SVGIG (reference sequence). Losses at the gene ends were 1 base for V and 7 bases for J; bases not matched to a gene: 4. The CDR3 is CAWSDRQGNSPLHF. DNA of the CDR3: TGTGCCTGGAGTGATCGACAGGGAAATTCACCCCTCCACTTT.

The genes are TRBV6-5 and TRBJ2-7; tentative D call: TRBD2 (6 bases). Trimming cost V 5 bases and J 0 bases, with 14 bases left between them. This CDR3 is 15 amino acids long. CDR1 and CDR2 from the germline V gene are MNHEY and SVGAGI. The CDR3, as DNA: TGTGCCAGCAGTGCCCTAGCGCCGGGCTCCTACGAGCAGTACTTC. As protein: CASSALAPGSYEQYF.

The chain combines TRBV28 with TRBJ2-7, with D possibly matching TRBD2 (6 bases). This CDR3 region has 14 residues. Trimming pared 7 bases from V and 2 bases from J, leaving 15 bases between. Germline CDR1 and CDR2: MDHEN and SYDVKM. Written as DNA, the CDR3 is TGTGCCAGCACCATTCAGCGGGCCCCCTACGAGCAGTACTTC. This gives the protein CASTIQRAPYEQYF.

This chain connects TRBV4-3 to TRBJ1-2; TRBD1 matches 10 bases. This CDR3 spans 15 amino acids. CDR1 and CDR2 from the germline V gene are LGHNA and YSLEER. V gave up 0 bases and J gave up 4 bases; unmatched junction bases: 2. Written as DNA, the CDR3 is TGCGCCAGCAGCCAAGATCGGACAGGGGGCTATGGCTACACCTTC. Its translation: CASSQDRTGGYGYTF.

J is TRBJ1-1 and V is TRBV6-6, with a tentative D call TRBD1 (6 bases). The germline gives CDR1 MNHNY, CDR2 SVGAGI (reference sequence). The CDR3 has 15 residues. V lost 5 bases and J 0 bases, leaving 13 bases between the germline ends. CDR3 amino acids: CASSPSGQLNTEAFF. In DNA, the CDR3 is TGTGCCAGCAGTCCTTCAGGACAGTTGAACACTGAAGCTTTCTTT.

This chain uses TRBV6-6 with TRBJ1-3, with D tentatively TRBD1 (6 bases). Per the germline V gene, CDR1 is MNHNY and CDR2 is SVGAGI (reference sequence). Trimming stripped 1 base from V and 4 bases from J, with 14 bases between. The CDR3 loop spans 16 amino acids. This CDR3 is CASSYFLEGGGNTIYF. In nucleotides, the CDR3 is TGTGCCAGCAGTTACTTTTTGGAAGGGGGGGGAAACACCATATATTTT.

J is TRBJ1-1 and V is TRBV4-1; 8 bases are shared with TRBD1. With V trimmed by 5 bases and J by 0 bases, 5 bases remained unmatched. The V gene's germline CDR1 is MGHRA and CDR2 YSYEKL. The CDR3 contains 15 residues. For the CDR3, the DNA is TGCGCCAGCAGCTCTTCGACAGGGGTGAACACTGAAGCTTTCTTT. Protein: CASSSSTGVNTEAFF.

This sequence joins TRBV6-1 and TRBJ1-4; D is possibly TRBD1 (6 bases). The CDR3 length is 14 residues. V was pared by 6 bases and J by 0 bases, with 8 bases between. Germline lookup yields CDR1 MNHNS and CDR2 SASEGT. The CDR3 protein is CASSGQTTNEKLFF. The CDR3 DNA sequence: TGTGCCAGCAGCGGACAGACAACTAATGAAAAACTGTTTTTT.

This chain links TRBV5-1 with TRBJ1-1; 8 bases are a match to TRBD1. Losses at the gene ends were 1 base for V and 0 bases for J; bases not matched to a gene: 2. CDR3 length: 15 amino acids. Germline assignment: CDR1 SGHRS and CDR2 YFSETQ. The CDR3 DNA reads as TGCGCCAGCAGCTTGTGGACAGGGCTGAACACTGAAGCTTTCTTT. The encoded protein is CASSLWTGLNTEAFF.

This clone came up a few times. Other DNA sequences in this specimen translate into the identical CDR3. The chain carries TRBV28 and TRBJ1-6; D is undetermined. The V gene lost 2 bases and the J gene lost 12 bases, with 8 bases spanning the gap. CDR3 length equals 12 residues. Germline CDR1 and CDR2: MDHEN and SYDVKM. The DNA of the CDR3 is TGTGCCAGCAGTTTAAGGCAGAGACCCCTCCACTTT. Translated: CASSLRQRPLHF.

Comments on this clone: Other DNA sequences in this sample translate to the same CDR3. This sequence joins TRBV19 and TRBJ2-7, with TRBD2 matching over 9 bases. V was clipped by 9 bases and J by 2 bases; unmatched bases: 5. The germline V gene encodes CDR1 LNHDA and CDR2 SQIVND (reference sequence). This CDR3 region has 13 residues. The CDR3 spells CASRASGTYEQYF. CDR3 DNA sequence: TGTGCCAGCCGGGCTAGCGGGACCTACGAGCAGTACTTC.

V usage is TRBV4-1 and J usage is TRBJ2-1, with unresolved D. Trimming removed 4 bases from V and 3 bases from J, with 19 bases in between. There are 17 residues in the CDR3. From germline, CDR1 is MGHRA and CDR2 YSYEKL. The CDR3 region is CASSPSAIPSLYNEQFF. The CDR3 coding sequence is TGCGCCAGCAGCCCTTCAGCTATCCCGTCCCTCTACAATGAGCAGTTCTTC.

For the CDR3, the DNA is TGTGCCAGCAGCCCGCCAACAGGATTTGTCCCCGGGGAGCTGTTTTTT. It yields the protein CASSPPTGFVPGELFF. The chain carries TRBV9 and TRBJ2-2, with D possibly TRBD1 on 5 matching bases. Germline CDR1 reads SGDLS; CDR2 reads YYNGEE. This CDR3 has 16 residues. V dropped 4 bases and J dropped 6 bases, with 19 bases sitting between them.

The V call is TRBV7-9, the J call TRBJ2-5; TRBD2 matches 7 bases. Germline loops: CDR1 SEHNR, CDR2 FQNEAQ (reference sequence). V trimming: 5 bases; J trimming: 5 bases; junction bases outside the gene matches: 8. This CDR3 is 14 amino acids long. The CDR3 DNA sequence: TGTGCCAGCAGCCTAGGACTAGTTGGGGAGACCCAGTACTTC. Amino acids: CASSLGLVGETQYF.

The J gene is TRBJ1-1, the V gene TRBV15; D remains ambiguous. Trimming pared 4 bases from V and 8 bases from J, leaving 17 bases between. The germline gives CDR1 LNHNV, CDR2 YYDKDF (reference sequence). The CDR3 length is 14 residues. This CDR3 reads CATSTADHDGEAFF. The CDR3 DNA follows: TGTGCCACCAGCACGGCAGACCATGATGGAGAAGCTTTCTTT.

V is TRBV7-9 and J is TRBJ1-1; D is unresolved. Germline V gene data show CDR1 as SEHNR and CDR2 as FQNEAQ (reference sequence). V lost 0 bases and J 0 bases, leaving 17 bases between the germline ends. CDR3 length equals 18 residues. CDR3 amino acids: CASSLAMGGRVVNTEAFF. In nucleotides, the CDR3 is TGTGCCAGCAGCTTAGCGATGGGAGGACGAGTGGTGAACACTGAAGCTTTCTTT. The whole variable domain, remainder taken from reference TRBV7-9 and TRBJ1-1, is DTGVSQNPRHKITKRGQNVTFRCDPISEHNRLYWYRQTLGQGPEFLTYFQNEAQLEKSRLLSDRFSAERPKGSFSTLEIQRTEQGDSAMYLCASSLAMGGRVVNTEAFFGQGTRLTVV.

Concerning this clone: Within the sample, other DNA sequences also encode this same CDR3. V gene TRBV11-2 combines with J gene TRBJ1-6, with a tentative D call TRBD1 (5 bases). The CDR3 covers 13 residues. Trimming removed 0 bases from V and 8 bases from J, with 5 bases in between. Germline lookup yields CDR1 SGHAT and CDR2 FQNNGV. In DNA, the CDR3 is TGTGCCAGCAGCTTAGACAGGGATTCACCCCTCCACTTT. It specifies CASSLDRDSPLHF.

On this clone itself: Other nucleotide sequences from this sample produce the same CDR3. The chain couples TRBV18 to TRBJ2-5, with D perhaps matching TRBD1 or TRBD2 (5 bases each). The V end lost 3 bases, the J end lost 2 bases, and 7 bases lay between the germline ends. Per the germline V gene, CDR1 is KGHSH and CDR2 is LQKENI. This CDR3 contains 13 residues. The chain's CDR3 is CASSPWGQETQYF. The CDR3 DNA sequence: TGTGCCAGCTCACCTTGGGGGCAAGAGACCCAGTACTTC.